The rows below give T cell receptor beta chains drawn from one sample of a study of metastatic and nonmetastatic thyroid tumors. With MiXCR, TCRdb reprocessed the PCR reads. Seen here are tens of thousands of clones, 15% to 20% observed once, and the top ten hold roughly 22%. What was sequenced was blood. The source is a female donor with papillary thyroid cancer or a benign thyroid nodule (not recorded which). Some clones in this sample may be carry-over from other donors' samples. CDR3s include the opening cysteine and the closing phenylalanine or tryptophan. A D gene is named only where the DNA matches it firmly. Not every row has a clone size; where given, it reads once, few, many or a size class.

v_gene: TRBV5-6
d_gene: TRBD2
j_gene: TRBJ2-7
abundance: many
CDR3aa: CASSRTSTEQYF
CDR3nt: TGTGCCAGCAGCCGGACTAGCACCGAGCAGTACTTC

v_gene: TRBV12-3/TRBV12-4
d_gene: TRBD1
j_gene: TRBJ1-5
abundance: many
CDR3aa: CASSLGTGYQPQHF
CDR3nt: TGTGCCAGCAGTCTTGGGACAGGGTACCAGCCCCAGCATTTT

v_gene: TRBV6-5
d_gene: .
j_gene: TRBJ1-1
abundance: many
CDR3aa: CASSYVLGNTEAFF
CDR3nt: TGTGCCAGCAGTTACGTCCTGGGGAACACTGAAGCTTTCTTT

v_gene: TRBV19
d_gene: TRBD1
j_gene: TRBJ2-7
abundance: .
CDR3aa: CASSRQGVVSGEQYF
CDR3nt: TGTGCCAGTAGTAGACAGGGGGTGGTTTCTGGCGAGCAGTACTTC

v_gene: TRBV6-1
d_gene: .
j_gene: TRBJ1-1
abundance: many
CDR3aa: CASTIEVTEAFF
CDR3nt: TGTGCCAGCACCATCGAGGTCACTGAAGCTTTCTTT

v_gene: TRBV6-1
d_gene: TRBD1
j_gene: TRBJ1-1
abundance: .
CDR3aa: CASKSPGTGGDTESFF
CDR3nt: TGTGCCAGCAAATCCCCCGGCACAGGGGGGGACACTGAATCTTTCTTT

v_gene: TRBV30
d_gene: .
j_gene: TRBJ1-1
abundance: many
CDR3aa: CAWRGILLNTEAFF
CDR3nt: TGTGCCTGGAGGGGAATTCTTCTGAACACTGAAGCTTTCTTT

v_gene: TRBV12-3/TRBV12-4
d_gene: TRBD2
j_gene: TRBJ2-7
abundance: many
CDR3aa: CASSLRGTGGYEQYF
CDR3nt: TGTGCCAGCAGTTTGCGCGGGACGGGAGGGTACGAGCAGTACTTC

v_gene: TRBV30
d_gene: .
j_gene: TRBJ1-1
abundance: many
CDR3aa: CAWSVLPYTEAFF
CDR3nt: TGTGCCTGGAGTGTACTACCCTACACTGAAGCTTTCTTT

v_gene: TRBV30
d_gene: TRBD2
j_gene: TRBJ2-3
abundance: many
CDR3aa: CAWSVREAGGTDTQYF
CDR3nt: TGTGCCTGGAGTGTACGAGAAGCGGGAGGAACAGATACGCAGTATTTT

v_gene: TRBV5-1
d_gene: .
j_gene: TRBJ2-2
abundance: .
CDR3aa: CASSLVSGELFF
CDR3nt: TGCGCCAGCAGCTTGGTGTCTGGGGAGCTGTTTTTT

v_gene: TRBV5-1
d_gene: .
j_gene: TRBJ2-7
abundance: many
CDR3aa: CASSFDRSSEEQYF
CDR3nt: TGCGCCAGCAGCTTCGACAGATCCTCGGAGGAGCAGTACTTC

v_gene: TRBV6-6
d_gene: .
j_gene: TRBJ1-4
abundance: .
CDR3aa: CASSYSPIGFNEKLFF
CDR3nt: TGTGCCAGCAGTTACTCGCCGATAGGGTTTAATGAAAAACTGTTTTTT

v_gene: TRBV5-1
d_gene: TRBD2
j_gene: TRBJ2-7
abundance: many
CDR3aa: CASSLQSGLAGQYEQYF
CDR3nt: TGCGCCAGCAGCTTGCAGTCGGGACTAGCGGGACAATACGAGCAGTACTTC

v_gene: TRBV7-9
d_gene: TRBD2
j_gene: TRBJ2-1
abundance: many
CDR3aa: CASSLTSGSSNEQFF
CDR3nt: TGTGCCAGCAGCTTGACTAGCGGGAGTAGCAATGAGCAGTTCTTC

v_gene: TRBV5-6
d_gene: TRBD1
j_gene: TRBJ1-5
abundance: few
CDR3aa: CASSLGQGTQPQHF
CDR3nt: TGTGCCAGCAGCTTGGGACAGGGAACCCAGCCCCAGCATTTT

v_gene: TRBV19
d_gene: TRBD1
j_gene: TRBJ1-4
abundance: many
CDR3aa: CASTDRQGGNEKLFF
CDR3nt: TGTGCCAGTACCGACCGACAGGGTGGAAATGAAAAACTGTTTTTT

v_gene: TRBV6-5
d_gene: .
j_gene: TRBJ2-1
abundance: few
CDR3aa: CASSYSRVGEQFF
CDR3nt: TGTGCCAGCAGTTATTCCCGGGTCGGGGAGCAGTTCTTC

v_gene: TRBV25-1
d_gene: TRBD2
j_gene: TRBJ2-7
abundance: few
CDR3aa: CASIREGGSYEQYF
CDR3nt: TGTGCCAGCATTCGGGAGGGGGGGTCCTACGAGCAGTACTTC

v_gene: TRBV20-1
d_gene: .
j_gene: TRBJ1-2
abundance: .
CDR3aa: CSATGGSHSTF
CDR3nt: TGCAGTGCTACCGGCGGGTCCCATTCCACCTTC

v_gene: TRBV20-1
d_gene: .
j_gene: TRBJ1-2
abundance: many
CDR3aa: CSARGDGLNYGYTF
CDR3nt: TGCAGTGCTAGGGGGGACGGGCTCAACTATGGCTACACCTTC

v_gene: TRBV9
d_gene: TRBD2
j_gene: TRBJ2-1
abundance: many
CDR3aa: CASSGGLAGVVSYNEQFF
CDR3nt: TGTGCCAGCAGCGGAGGACTAGCGGGAGTGGTCTCCTACAATGAGCAGTTCTTC

v_gene: TRBV20-1
d_gene: .
j_gene: TRBJ2-3
abundance: .
CDR3aa: CSARDWRGNLYSTDTQYF
CDR3nt: TGCAGTGCTAGAGATTGGAGGGGGAATCTTTATAGCACAGATACGCAGTATTTT

v_gene: TRBV19
d_gene: TRBD1
j_gene: TRBJ1-5
abundance: many
CDR3aa: CATLGQHNQPQHF
CDR3nt: TGTGCCACCCTGGGACAGCACAATCAGCCCCAGCATTTT